The entry below describes one TCR beta chain. Its antigen is undetermined. One junction end does not reproduce the germline sequence, and a read error may be involved. This CDR3 is 13 amino acids long. Germline loops: CDR1 KGHSH, CDR2 LQKENI. These data are taken from a study of T cells in Graves' hyperthyroidism and ophthalmopathy. The study, taken as a whole, reports: A median roughly 6.6 months before onset, the model predicted ophthalmopathy.

Amplification of TCR beta CDR3 regions was performed using RNA transcripts as template. The study used the HTBI primer set for a first-round RT-PCR of the TCR CDR3. TCRdb re-called the multiplex PCR reads through MiXCR, storing one row per CDR3 protein. Of about 600,000 distinct CDR3 sequences listed, more than 15% are singletons. Input material: blood. The chain has TRBV18 and TRBJ2-5; D not certain. The receptor comes from a woman in her thirties or forties with Graves' ophthalmopathy. CDR3 region: CASSPQEMENQYF. The DNA for the CDR3 is TGTGCCAGCTCACCGCAGGAAATGGAGAACCAGTACTTC.